Below, 32 T cell receptor beta chains from the same sample are listed, as sequenced in a study of blood T cell repertoires in COVID-19. Clones were read by immunoSEQ multiplex PCR, and TCRdb kept only the in-frame ones, dropping some. This table has 110,000 or so clones, over 65% appearing once. Sequencing used peripheral blood. The origin of the receptors is a woman aged 40 to 50 with acute or convalescent COVID-19.

This clone has only a few counts. The chain uses TRBV6-2 or TRBV6-3 and TRBJ2-2; TRBD2 matches at 8 bases. V lost 6 bases and J lost 4; bases outside the gene matches: 13. Germline CDR1 MNHEY, CDR2 SVGEGT. The CDR3 runs 17 residues. The CDR3: CASSPWPTSGSTGELFF. The CDR3 nucleotides are TGTGCCAGCAGCCCCTGGCCCACTAGCGGTAGCACCGGGGAGCTGTTTTTT.

The chain uses TRBV5-6 and TRBJ1-5, with 7 bases fitting TRBD1. Trimming cost V 4 bases and J 4 bases; bases outside gene matches: 14. Germline V lookup: CDR1 SGHDT, CDR2 YYEEEE. The CDR3 consists of 17 residues. Written as DNA, the CDR3 is TGTGCCAGCAGCGATCAGACAGGGCGACAACATAATCAGCCCCAGCATTTT. Translation gives CASSDQTGRQHNQPQHF.

This clone was detected a few times. This CDR3 reads CASSIQAGGGNQPQHF. CDR3 DNA: TGTGCCAGTAGTATTCAAGCAGGGGGAGGCAATCAGCCCCAGCATTTT. The genes are TRBV19 and TRBJ1-5; 7 nucleotides line up with TRBD1. Germline values: CDR1 LNHDA, CDR2 SQIVND (reference sequence). J lost 2 bases, V lost 3 bases, and 7 bases had no gene match. CDR3 length: 16 amino acids.

For the CDR3, the DNA is TGTGCCAGCAGCAATTTACAGGGGTCCACTGAAGCTTTCTTT. Translating it yields CASSNLQGSTEAFF. The chain uses TRBV2 and TRBJ1-1; 7 bases fit TRBD1. V was clipped by 6 bases and J by 4 bases; unmatched bases: 8. The CDR3 is 14 amino acids. CDR1 SNHLY and CDR2 FYNNEI come from the germline V gene.

The chain combines TRBV7-6 with TRBJ2-3, with D tentatively TRBD1 (6 bases). Germline values: CDR1 SGHVS, CDR2 FNYEAQ. This CDR3 region has 16 residues. Trimming stripped 1 base from V and 2 bases from J, with 13 bases between. The CDR3 is CASSLDLGTTTDTQYF. Written as DNA, the CDR3 is TGTGCCAGCAGCTTAGATCTGGGGACAACCACAGATACGCAGTATTTT.

The chain combines TRBV7-9 with TRBJ1-2; possible D gene TRBD1, 5 bases. The CDR3 covers 19 residues. From germline, CDR1 is SEHNR and CDR2 FQNEAQ (reference sequence). V was pared by 3 bases and J by 0 bases, with 23 bases between. Written as DNA, the CDR3 is TGTGCCAGCAGCTTGGAAGAGGGTAGATCTTGGGGGGCTAACTATGGCTACACCTTC. Residues: CASSLEEGRSWGANYGYTF.

The chain has TRBV4-3 and TRBJ1-1; no firm D call. The CDR3 is 13 amino acids. V was cut by 1 base and J by 4 bases, with 7 bases left in between. CDR1 and CDR2 (germline): LGHNA, YSLEER. The CDR3 DNA reads as TGCGCCAGCAGCCAAGGTGGCAGCACTGAAGCTTTCTTT. It specifies CASSQGGSTEAFF.

CDR3 sequence (DNA): TGTGCCAGCAGTGAAGGGGAGGTTCTCATGAACACTGAAGCTTTCTTT. Its translation: CASSEGEVLMNTEAFF. The chain combines TRBV6-1 with TRBJ1-1; D unresolved. The V end was cut by 1 base, the J end by 0 bases, with 12 bases between. Germline CDR1 and CDR2: MNHNS and SASEGT. The CDR3 has 16 residues.

This clone was observed a handful of times. CDR3 in DNA: TGTGCCAGCAGCCAAGGAAGTCGGACAGGGATCTACGAGCAGTACTTC. Protein sequence: CASSQGSRTGIYEQYF. The rearrangement joins TRBV3-1 (or the pseudogene TRBV3-2) to TRBJ2-7; TRBD1 aligns across 8 bases. V trimming: 1 base; J trimming: 3 bases; junction bases outside the gene matches: 8. CDR1 and CDR2 from the germline V gene are LGHDT and YNNKEL (reference sequence). The CDR3 has 16 amino acids.

Only one count was recorded for this clone. This rearrangement joins TRBV30 to TRBJ1-1; D not resolved. Germline V gene sequence: CDR1 GTSNPN, CDR2 SVGIG (reference sequence). The CDR3 runs to 10 residues. This CDR3 reads CATQNTEAFF. Written as DNA, the CDR3 is TGTGCTACACAGAACACTGAAGCTTTCTTT.

This chain connects TRBV5-1 to TRBJ1-2, with D possibly matching TRBD1 (5 bases). CDR3 length: 15 residues. V gave up 1 base and J gave up 4 bases, with 14 bases separating them. Germline V gene lookup returns CDR1 SGHRS and CDR2 YFSETQ. CDR3 loop: CASSLQGGLSYGYTF. CDR3 nucleotide sequence: TGCGCCAGCAGCTTGCAGGGCGGTCTAAGCTATGGCTACACCTTC. The full variable domain, with the rest looked up from reference TRBV5-1 and TRBJ1-2, is KAGVTQTPRYLIKTRGQQVTLSCSPISGHRSVSWYQQTPGQGLQFLFEYFSETQRNKGNFPGRFSGRQFSNSRSEMNVSTLELGDSALYLCASSLQGGLSYGYTFGSGTRLTVV.

The chain has TRBV3-1 (or the pseudogene TRBV3-2) and TRBJ2-1; TRBD2 matches at 7 bases. The V gene end was trimmed by 0 bases and the J gene end by 6 bases; junction bases not matched to a gene: 11. This CDR3 has 17 residues. Germline V gene data show CDR1 as LGHDT and CDR2 as YNNKEL (reference sequence). The CDR3 loop reads CASSQDEAGGIINEQFF. CDR3 nucleotides: TGTGCCAGCAGCCAAGATGAGGCCGGGGGGATCATCAATGAGCAGTTCTTC.

This clone was seen just once. V gene TRBV7-9 combines with J gene TRBJ1-6; 8 nucleotides match TRBD1. The V gene end was trimmed by 0 bases and the J gene end by 9 bases; junction bases not matched to a gene: 7. CDR3 size: 16 residues. CDR1 SEHNR and CDR2 FQNEAQ come from the germline V gene (reference sequence). The CDR3 DNA follows: TGTGCCAGCAGCTTAGCGACAGGGGTTCGGGCTTCACCCCTCCACTTT. This codes for CASSLATGVRASPLHF.

This clone has just one count. The chain carries TRBV6-1 and TRBJ1-5; 8 bases line up with TRBD1. CDR1 and CDR2 (germline): MNHNS, SASEGT. There are 18 residues in the CDR3. The junction had 13 bases not matched to a gene; V was cut back by 4 bases and J by 2 bases. CDR3 sequence: CASSAGQGAKIGNQPQHF. The CDR3 coding sequence is TGTGCCAGCAGTGCGGGTCAGGGGGCGAAGATAGGCAATCAGCCCCAGCATTTT.

The chain is built from TRBV10-1 and TRBJ1-3; D is unclear. The CDR3 is 17 residues long. Looked up from germline, CDR1 is WNHNN and CDR2 is SYGVQD (reference sequence). Trimming stripped 8 bases from V and 0 bases from J, with 20 bases between. The CDR3 here is CASQTDYGGNSGNTIYF. The DNA for the CDR3 is TGCGCCAGCCAAACCGATTATGGAGGGAACTCTGGAAACACCATATATTTT.

The rearrangement joins TRBV5-4 to TRBJ1-2; unclear D gene. Germline loops: CDR1 SGHNT, CDR2 YYREEE (reference sequence). V was cut by 4 bases and J by 8 bases, with 18 bases left in between. CDR3 length: 14 residues. CDR3 sequence: CASSPLQSLSGYTF. CDR3 coding DNA: TGTGCCAGCAGCCCTCTGCAATCTCTATCCGGCTACACCTTC.

V usage is TRBV6-5 and J usage is TRBJ1-2; 8 bases are shared with TRBD1. The germline gives CDR1 MNHEY, CDR2 SVGAGI. The CDR3 is 11 residues long. The CDR3 region has the DNA TGTGCTGGAACAGGGGGATTTGGCTACACCTTC. This translates into CAGTGGFGYTF.

This chain uses TRBV6-5 with TRBJ2-7, with 11 bases that match TRBD1. The CDR3 is 16 residues long. V shed 2 bases and J 6 bases; nucleotides not matched to a gene: 9. Germline V gene sequence: CDR1 MNHEY, CDR2 SVGAGI. Written as DNA, the CDR3 is TGTGCCAGCAGTTACAGGACAGGGGGCATCTTAAGCGAGCAGTACTTC. Translated, it gives CASSYRTGGILSEQYF.

The chain recombines TRBV19 with TRBJ1-5, with TRBD1 as a possible D gene (6 bases). The CDR3 consists of 14 residues. Germline CDR1 LNHDA, CDR2 SQIVND (reference sequence). V was trimmed by 7 bases and J by 2 bases, leaving 12 bases between them. DNA for the CDR3: TGTGCCAGTACCCCGGACAGTGGCAATCAGCCCCAGCATTTT. Protein product: CASTPDSGNQPQHF.

This clone has just a few counts. The chain combines TRBV4-1 with TRBJ2-1; 8 bases line up with TRBD2. This CDR3 region has 16 residues. V was pared by 2 bases and J by 5 bases, with 8 bases of the junction left unmatched. Germline V gene data show CDR1 as MGHRA and CDR2 as YSYEKL. CDR3 DNA sequence: TGCGCCAGCAGCCAACATAGGGGACTAGGAGACAATGAGCAGTTCTTC. Amino acids: CASSQHRGLGDNEQFF.

The chain has TRBV7-9 and TRBJ2-7, with TRBD1 as a possible D gene (6 bases). The CDR3 contains 14 residues. Germline V lookup: CDR1 SEHNR, CDR2 FQNEAQ (reference sequence). Trimming pared 3 bases from V and 3 bases from J, leaving 12 bases between. The CDR3 loop is CASSFTTGHYEQYF. The CDR3 region has the DNA TGTGCCAGCAGCTTCACGACAGGACACTACGAGCAGTACTTC.

This clone is deemed medium-sized. This sample includes further DNA sequences coding for the same CDR3. The rearrangement uses TRBV15 and TRBJ1-2; possibly TRBD1 for D (6 bases). The CDR3 runs 15 residues. V shed 0 bases and J shed 4 bases, with 12 bases lying between them. Germline CDR1 is LNHNV and CDR2 is YYDKDF (reference sequence). The DNA for the CDR3 is TGTGCCACCAGCAGAGATACCCAGGGGAGCTATGGCTACACCTTC. Its translation is CATSRDTQGSYGYTF.

The rearrangement links TRBV19 to TRBJ1-4, with D possibly being TRBD1 (6 bases). With 8 bases removed from V and 4 bases from J, the gap between germline ends came to 17 bases. The germline V gene has CDR1 LNHDA and CDR2 SQIVND (reference sequence). The CDR3 extends over 15 amino acids. The CDR3 region is CASDGGRGHNEKLFF. CDR3 sequence (DNA): TGTGCCAGTGACGGGGGGCGAGGACATAATGAAAAACTGTTTTTT.

The V and J genes are TRBV7-9 and TRBJ2-1; 7 bases line up with TRBD2. The CDR3 length is 17 residues. Germline V gives CDR1 SEHNR, CDR2 FQNEAQ (reference sequence). The junction had 14 bases not matched to a gene; V was cut back by 5 bases and J by 4 bases. In nucleotides, the CDR3 is TGTGCCAGCAGCGAAAGGACTAGTTCATGGCGTTACAATGAGCAGTTCTTC. Translation: CASSERTSSWRYNEQFF.

CDR3 amino acids: CASLPTGSYEQYF. The CDR3 DNA follows: TGTGCCAGCTTACCGACAGGGTCCTACGAGCAGTACTTC. V usage is TRBV6-5 and J usage is TRBJ2-7; 7 nucleotides line up with TRBD1. The CDR3 is made up of 13 amino acids. The V segment lost 8 bases and the J segment 1 base; nucleotides outside the gene matches: 5. Germline CDR1 MNHEY, CDR2 SVGAGI.

The sample holds a few counts of this clone. The chain uses TRBV10-1 and TRBJ1-5; 7 nucleotides line up with TRBD1. The V segment lost 4 bases and the J segment 14 bases; nucleotides outside the gene matches: 17. Per the germline V gene, CDR1 is WNHNN and CDR2 is SYGVQD (reference sequence). CDR3 length equals 15 residues. CDR3 nucleotides: TGCGCCAGCAGTGCCGGCGACAGGGCCCCCTGTCCTGAGCATTTT. Its translation: CASSAGDRAPCPEHF.

This clone was picked up one time. This chain uses TRBV12-3 or TRBV12-4 with TRBJ1-1; tentatively, D is TRBD1 (5 bases). Trimming took 3 bases from V and 10 from J, leaving 15 bases between them. The CDR3 runs to 13 residues. CDR3 region: CASSLVGQWRAFF. CDR3 bases: TGTGCCAGCAGTTTGGTGGGGCAGTGGAGAGCTTTCTTT.

V is TRBV5-1 and J is TRBJ2-7, with D tentatively TRBD1 (6 bases). The germline V gene has CDR1 SGHRS and CDR2 YFSETQ. V gave up 4 bases and J gave up 5 bases, with 10 bases separating them. The CDR3 length is 12 residues. The DNA for the CDR3 is TGCGCCAGCAGCCTGACAGGAGACGAGCAGTACTTC. Translating gives CASSLTGDEQYF.

This clone appeared once. V gene TRBV18 combines with J gene TRBJ2-7; D possibly corresponds to TRBD1 (5 bases). The CDR3 is 12 residues long. V was shortened by 2 bases and J by 6 bases, with 8 bases between the two germline ends. Germline-derived CDR1 and CDR2 are KGHSH and LQKENI. The CDR3 sequence: CASSPRGVEQYF. Here the CDR3 DNA reads TGTGCCAGCTCACCAAGGGGCGTCGAGCAGTACTTC.

The CDR3 loop reads CASSQGQIGELFF. DNA for the CDR3: TGTGCCAGCAGCCAAGGACAGATCGGGGAGCTGTTTTTT. The rearrangement links TRBV3-1 (or the pseudogene TRBV3-2) to TRBJ2-2; D might be TRBD1 (5 bases). Per germline, CDR1 LGHDT and CDR2 YNNKEL (reference sequence). Deletions cut 1 base from V and 7 bases from J, with 7 bases between. CDR3 length: 13 amino acids.

The chain is built from TRBV3-1 (or the pseudogene TRBV3-2) and TRBJ1-5; 9 bases match TRBD1. CDR3 size: 16 residues. The V gene end was trimmed by 5 bases and the J gene end by 4 bases; junction bases not matched to a gene: 9. Germline CDR1 is LGHDT and CDR2 is YNNKEL (reference sequence). In DNA, the CDR3 is TGTGCCAGCAGCGCACAGCCGGACAGGGGTAATCAGCCCCAGCATTTT. Encoded protein: CASSAQPDRGNQPQHF.

The rearrangement uses TRBV15 and TRBJ2-1; 8 positions agree with TRBD1. CDR1 LNHNV and CDR2 YYDKDF come from the germline V gene (reference sequence). V trimming: 8 bases; J trimming: 3 bases; junction bases outside the gene matches: 6. The CDR3 loop spans 14 amino acids. The CDR3 here is CATGGQGYYNEQFF. The CDR3 DNA reads as TGTGCCACCGGTGGACAGGGTTACTACAATGAGCAGTTCTTC.